This paragraph covers one TCR beta chain sequence. What it binds is unknown. These data come from a study of shared clonotypes between healthy human individuals. Study observations and caveats: When compared with the clonotypes that were shared by all four sorted-subset donors, the non-shared clonotypes turned out to have lower generation probabilities.

The assay was immunoSEQ multiplex PCR, and TCRdb's table has in-frame clones only and misses some. The repertoire includes about 2.2 million clones, roughly 91% of them detected once, and 1.7% sits in the top ten. The CDR3 contains 13 residues. Germline CDR1 is MNHEY and CDR2 is SMNVEV (reference sequence). V was clipped by 6 bases and J by 4 bases, with 12 bases between them. As defined, naive CD8 cells were CD45RO-negative and positively selected for CCR7, with terminally differentiated effector memory CD45RA+ cells excluded. The sequence was obtained from a man younger than 35 in good health. Some clones in this sample may be carry-over from other donors' samples. The sequenced sample consisted of naive CD8+ T cells from PBMCs. This chain links TRBV27 with TRBJ2-5; a weak D match, TRBD2 (6 bases). In nucleotides, the CDR3 is TGTGCCAGCAGACCGGGAGCGGCAGAGACCCAGTACTTC. It encodes CASRPGAAETQYF.